The 3 T cell receptor beta chains listed next were all sequenced from one sample in a study of T cells in tuberculosis. TCRdb's copy holds only in-frame clones and misses some; the assay was immunoSEQ multiplex PCR. The sample carries 25,000 to 30,000 clones, around 92% recorded once. The time point denotes: new active TB diagnosis, blood taken before or within 7 days of starting treatment. The material was PBMCs, obtained at tuberculosis diagnosis. The source of these receptors is an adult with tuberculosis.

CDR3 loop: CAWSVSSGGGEKLFF. DNA of the CDR3: TGTGCCTGGAGTGTATCTAGCGGGGGCGGGGAAAAACTGTTTTTT. The chain uses TRBV30 and TRBJ1-4; possible D gene TRBD1, 6 bases. Between the trimmed V and J ends, which lost 0 bases and 8 bases, there was a span of 16 bases. Germline assignment: CDR1 GTSNPN and CDR2 SVGIG (reference sequence). The CDR3 totals 15 residues.

The chain joins TRBV30 to TRBJ2-1; 8 bases are a match to TRBD2. Germline V CDR1 and CDR2: GTSNPN, SVGIG (reference sequence). There are 14 residues in the CDR3. With 5 bases clipped from V and 1 base from J, the junction kept 4 bases outside the gene matches. The CDR3 nucleotides are TGTGCCTGGGCCCTAGCGGGTTCCTACAATGAGCAGTTCTTC. Translated: CAWALAGSYNEQFF.

This chain joins TRBV5-1 and TRBJ2-5, with 7 bases that match TRBD1. The V and J ends lost 2 bases and 4 bases, in that order; junction bases with no gene match: 2. Germline-derived CDR1 and CDR2 are SGHRS and YFSETQ. The CDR3 extends over 13 amino acids. CDR3 nucleotides: TGCGCCAGCAGCTTACAGGGGAGAGAGACCCAGTACTTC. Its protein is CASSLQGRETQYF. The full variable domain, its missing parts supplied by reference TRBV5-1 and TRBJ2-5, is KAGVTQTPRYLIKTRGQQVTLSCSPISGHRSVSWYQQTPGQGLQFLFEYFSETQRNKGNFPGRFSGRQFSNSRSEMNVSTLELGDSALYLCASSLQGRETQYFGPGTRLLVL.